Below are 3 T cell receptor beta chains sequenced from a single sample in a study of Graves' ophthalmopathy and Graves' hyperthyroidism. Beta-chain TCR CDR3 regions were amplified from RNA transcripts. First-round RT-PCR with HTBI primers preceded a second-round multiplex PCR. TCRdb reprocessed the multiplex PCR reads with MiXCR, giving one entry per CDR3 protein. Of under 250,000 distinct CDR3 sequences in the sample, roughly 21% were seen once. The sequenced sample was peripheral blood. Source of these receptors: a woman between 50 and 59 years old with Graves' ophthalmopathy.

A single count supports this clonotype. This may stem from a read error, because a much larger clone lies one nucleotide away. The final CDR3 position lacks the conserved phenylalanine or tryptophan, pointing to a likely read error. The chain carries TRBV2 and TRBJ1-2; D gene unclear. The germline V and J ends were trimmed by 5 bases and 7 bases, with 14 bases remaining between them. Germline V gives CDR1 SNHLY, CDR2 FYNNEI. The CDR3 totals 13 residues. The CDR3 reads CASSRDEWGGYTL. The CDR3 DNA sequence: TGTGCCAGCAGTCGAGACGAATGGGGTGGCTACACCCTC.

This clonotype occurred many times. The chain couples TRBV6-5 to TRBJ2-7, with a possible D match to TRBD1 (5 bases). CDR3 length: 16 amino acids. V gave up 0 bases and J gave up 2 bases, with 14 bases separating them. Germline V gene lookup returns CDR1 MNHEY and CDR2 SVGAGI. The CDR3 is CASSYSASQGAYEQYF. The CDR3 bases are TGTGCCAGCAGTTACTCGGCCTCACAAGGGGCCTACGAGCAGTACTTC.

This clonotype was recorded at least ten times. This chain connects TRBV29-1 to TRBJ1-1; D remains ambiguous. V lost 3 bases and J lost 1, with 12 bases in between. This CDR3 contains 14 residues. The germline gives CDR1 SQVTM, CDR2 ANQGSEA. CDR3 protein: CSVEIGGQNTEAFF. The CDR3 nucleotides read TGCAGCGTTGAGATAGGCGGGCAGAACACTGAAGCTTTCTTT.